Given below is one T cell receptor beta chain in context. Its cognate antigen has yet to be identified. The sample holds no much larger clone one base away, and base qualities are not on file. Thawed unstimulated PBMCs were stained for CD3, CD4 and CD8 and FACS-sorted into CD3+CD4+ and CD3+CD8+ populations. All 8 studied subjects were randomized to withdrawal of immunosuppression. The Qiagen DNeasy Blood and Tissue Kit was used for isolation of genomic DNA. Frozen genomic DNA underwent high-throughput TCRbeta CDR3 sequencing by immunoSEQ, including PCR amplification, mapping, bias correction and internal controls. The authors processed their data as follows. Only productive rearrangements were retained, and each unique TCRbeta sequence was defined by its CDR3 nucleotide sequence together with its V and J gene. For a sequence to be called donor-reactive, it needed a frequency of at least 0.01% and at least 5-fold expansion in CFSE-low cells compared with unstimulated pre-transplant cells. To ensure at least 90% detection power, minimum frequency thresholds were set for each subject based on that subject's lowest-template unstimulated sample. Jensen-Shannon divergence between the top 1000 TCRbeta sequences after and before transplant was used to measure repertoire turnover. Changes in detection of donor-reactive sequences were assessed with two-sided Fisher's exact tests. The source is immuneACCESS, and TCRdb retained only in-frame sequences with V and J called. Part of the clones is not carried over; for the studies checked, unresolved V genes explain less than half of this, and the remainder is unexplained. The V and J calls and the clone size are those of that table, but D and trimming were determined from the DNA. The sample includes around 100,000 clones, with around 84% observed a single time. The ten largest clones capture 2.5% to 3% of the sample.

CDR3 length: 12 amino acids, cysteine to phenylalanine. Of all the DNA, just the CDR3 is kept, 36 bases in frame from base 1. V sheds 6 bases and J sheds 6 bases, leaving 14 bases between their ends. Based on the germline V gene, the CDR1 and CDR2 sequences are SQVTM and ANQGSEA. This sample stems from a study of T cell clones after liver transplantation (dated by TCRdb to between 2019 and 2020). Broadly, across the study: The samples were obtained from ITN030ST, a randomized trial that attempted immunosuppression withdrawal within 2 years after liver transplantation. Of the eight recipients, a few were HCV-positive, while the remaining recipients had been transplanted for non-autoimmune, non-viral indications. Blood samples were taken pre-transplant, pre-randomization before withdrawal, and post-randomization after full withdrawal or failed withdrawal. Donor-reactive T cell clones were identified using TCRbeta sequencing after a pre-transplant mixed lymphocyte reaction and were then followed in post-transplant blood. Subjects received no induction therapy and standard immunosuppression until randomization at 12-24 months post-transplant. As an antigen-independent comparator for donor-reactive sequences, third party-reactive TCRbeta sequences were also identified from pre-transplant MLRs. Tolerance meant complete immunosuppression withdrawal for at least one year without liver enzymes rising beyond twice the upper limit of normal. A cohort of 8 liver transplant recipients was studied, of whom 3 were classified as tolerant and 5 as non-tolerant.

What the research found in general, with its limitations: Because of small, heterogeneous patient numbers and non-standardized post-transplant time points, the conclusions were only preliminary. Because allograft tissue specimens were not available, migration of donor-reactive T cells into the graft, rather than deletion, may have occurred. A significant post-transplant decrease in circulating donor-reactive CD4 TCRbeta sequences was observed in 5 of 8 subjects, irrespective of tolerance or HCV status. The decline in donor-reactive sequences exceeded the decline in third party-reactive sequences, suggesting partial antigen-specific deletion that was unrelated to withdrawal success. After accounting for repertoire turnover, donor-reactive detection was significantly reduced in 7 of 8 subjects for CD4 and 8 of 8 for CD8. In two subjects, low numbers of available donor cells limited the measurable donor-reactive repertoire.

The source was CD4+ T cells from blood, collected approximately 4 years after liver transplant. The receptor's source is a human patient who received a liver transplant. Some T cells may originate with the graft donor following a transplant. The chain couples TRBV29-1 to TRBJ1-1; the best D guess is TRBD1, with 6 bases matching. The bases read TGCAGCGTCAATACAGGGAGTTCTGAAGCTTTCTTT. Its protein product is CSVNTGSSEAFF.